One sample yielded the 10 T cell receptor beta chains listed below, sequenced in a study of cytomegalovirus exposure and HLA in healthy donors. The PCR contained 60 Vbeta and 13 Jbeta primers. The table came from immunoSEQ multiplex PCR; TCRdb's copy has only in-frame clones and leaves some out. The top ten hold 0.2% to 0.25% of the sample, which has roughly 240,000 clones, approximately 85% seen once. The sequenced sample consisted of PBMCs. Receptor source: a girl aged 2-9 years in good health and CMV-seronegative.

The rearrangement joins TRBV27 to TRBJ2-6, with D possibly being TRBD2 (6 bases). The CDR3 spans 17 residues. The germline gives CDR1 MNHEY, CDR2 SMNVEV (reference sequence). V was clipped by 0 bases and J by 1 base, with 10 bases between them. The CDR3 loop is CASSLSGSESGANVLTF. CDR3 DNA: TGTGCCAGCAGTTTATCCGGGAGCGAATCTGGGGCCAACGTCCTGACTTTC.

This clone was found a few times. The chain is built from TRBV29-1 and TRBJ2-7; no definite D call. Germline CDR1 reads SQVTM; CDR2 reads ANQGSEA. The CDR3 length is 11 residues. V lost 4 bases to trimming and J lost 0 bases, with 4 bases between them. CDR3 in DNA: TGCAGCGTTGGCGGCTCCTACGAGCAGTACTTC. Its translation is CSVGGSYEQYF.

The rearrangement links TRBV5-5 to TRBJ1-1; 7 bases agree with TRBD1. CDR1 is SGHKS and CDR2 is YYEKEE in the germline V gene (reference sequence). The CDR3 is 13 residues long. With 1 base clipped from V and 6 bases from J, the junction kept 3 bases outside the gene matches. CDR3 residues: CASSLRGPSEAFF. DNA of the CDR3: TGTGCCAGCAGCTTGAGGGGGCCATCTGAAGCTTTCTTT.

Points on this clone: A junction boundary mismatches the germline segment, possibly from a read error. CDR3 sequence (DNA): TGTGCCAGTAGTACGAGGGATTCACCCTTCCACTTT. It codes for CASSTRDSPFHF. The rearrangement uses TRBV19 and TRBJ1-6; no reliable D call. Germline values: CDR1 LNHDA, CDR2 SQIVND (reference sequence). The CDR3 runs to 12 residues.

This chain links TRBV11-2 with TRBJ2-5; D is possibly TRBD2 (5 bases). V was shortened by 2 bases and J by 1 base, with 11 bases between the two germline ends. This CDR3 is 15 amino acids long. The germline V gene encodes CDR1 SGHAT and CDR2 FQNNGV. DNA of the CDR3: TGTGCCAGCAGCTTATGGGCTAGCCTCCAAGAGACCCAGTACTTC. Translated: CASSLWASLQETQYF. Based on the CDR3 plus reference TRBV11-2 and TRBJ2-5, the full variable domain is EAGVAQSPRYKIIEKRQSVAFWCNPISGHATLYWYQQILGQGPKLLIQFQNNGVVDDSQLPKDRFSAERLKGVDSTLKIQPAKLEDSAVYLCASSLWASLQETQYFGPGTRLLVL.

This chain joins TRBV30 and TRBJ1-6; possibly TRBD1 for D (6 bases). The CDR3 length is 15 residues. The germline gives CDR1 GTSNPN, CDR2 SVGIG (reference sequence). Trimming took 3 bases from V and 4 from J, leaving 13 bases between them. The DNA of the CDR3 is TGTGCCTGGAGCCGGTCCGGACAGTATAATTCACCCCTCCACTTT. Protein: CAWSRSGQYNSPLHF. The entire variable domain, with the rest obtained from reference TRBV30 and TRBJ1-6, is as follows: SQTIHQWPATLVQPVGSPLSLECTVEGTSNPNLYWYRQAAGRGLQLLFYSVGIGQISSEVPQNLSASRPQDRQFILSSKKLLLSDSGFYLCAWSRSGQYNSPLHFGNGTRLTVT.

The chain links TRBV6-1 to TRBJ1-5; D is possibly TRBD1 (5 bases). The V and J ends lost 7 bases and 6 bases respectively, with 19 bases between them. CDR1 and CDR2 (germline): MNHNS, SASEGT. The CDR3 totals 15 residues. CDR3 coding DNA: TGTGCCAGCAACTCAGCTTGGGGGGAGAGTCAGCCCCAGCATTTT. This translates into CASNSAWGESQPQHF.

The chain has TRBV6-1 and TRBJ2-3, with 9 nucleotides matching TRBD2. V lost 8 bases to trimming and J lost 1 base; unmatched junction nucleotides: 1. This CDR3 region has 13 residues. Per germline, CDR1 MNHNS and CDR2 SASEGT. In nucleotides, the CDR3 is TGTGCCAGCCGGACTAGCGGCACAGATACGCAGTATTTT. Translation: CASRTSGTDTQYF.

Here the CDR3 DNA reads TGTGCCAGCAGTCCTAGTCGGATGAACACTGAAGCTTTCTTT. Its protein is CASSPSRMNTEAFF. The chain combines TRBV6-1 with TRBJ1-1; unclear D gene. Between the trimmed V and J ends, which lost 5 bases and 0 bases, there was a span of 10 bases. CDR1 is MNHNS, CDR2 SASEGT, per germline. The CDR3 loop spans 14 amino acids.

The chain links TRBV4-1 to TRBJ1-5; the D is unclear. Between the trimmed V and J ends, which lost 1 base and 1 base, there was a span of 8 bases. Looked up from germline, CDR1 is MGHRA and CDR2 is YSYEKL. This CDR3 spans 15 amino acids. Here the CDR3 DNA reads TGCGCCAGCAGCCAAGTACGGGAGAGCAATCAGCCCCAGCATTTT. Protein: CASSQVRESNQPQHF.